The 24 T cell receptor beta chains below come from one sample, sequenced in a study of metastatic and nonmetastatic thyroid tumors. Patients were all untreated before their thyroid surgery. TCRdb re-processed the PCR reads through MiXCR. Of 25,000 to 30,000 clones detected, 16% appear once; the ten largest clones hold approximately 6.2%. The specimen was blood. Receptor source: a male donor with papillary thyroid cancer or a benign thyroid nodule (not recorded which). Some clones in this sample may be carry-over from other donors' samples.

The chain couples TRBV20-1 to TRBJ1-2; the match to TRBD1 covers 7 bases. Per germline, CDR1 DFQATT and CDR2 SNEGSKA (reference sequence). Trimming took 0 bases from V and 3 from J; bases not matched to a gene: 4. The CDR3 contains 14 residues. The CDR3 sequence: CSARDGQDDYGYTF. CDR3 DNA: TGCAGTGCTAGAGACGGACAGGACGACTATGGCTACACCTTC.

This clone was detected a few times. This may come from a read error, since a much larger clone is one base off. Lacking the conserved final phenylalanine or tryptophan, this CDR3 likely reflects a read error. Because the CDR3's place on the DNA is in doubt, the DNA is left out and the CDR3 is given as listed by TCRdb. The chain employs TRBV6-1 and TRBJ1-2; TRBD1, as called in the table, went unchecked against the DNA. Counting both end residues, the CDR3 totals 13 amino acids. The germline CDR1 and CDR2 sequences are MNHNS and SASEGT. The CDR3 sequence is CARSKSSGEGHTL.

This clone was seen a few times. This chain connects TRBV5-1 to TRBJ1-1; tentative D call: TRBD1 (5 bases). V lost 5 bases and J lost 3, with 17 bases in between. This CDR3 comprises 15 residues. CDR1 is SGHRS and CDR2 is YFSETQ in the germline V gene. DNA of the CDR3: TGCGCCAGCAGGCGGGGGGTGAGGGGAGACACTGAAGCTTTCTTT. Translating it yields CASRRGVRGDTEAFF.

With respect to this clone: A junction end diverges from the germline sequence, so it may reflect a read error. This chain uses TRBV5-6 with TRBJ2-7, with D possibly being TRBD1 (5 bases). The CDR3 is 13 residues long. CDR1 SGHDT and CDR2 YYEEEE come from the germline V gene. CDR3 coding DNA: TGTGCCGGCAGTTGGGGCCGAACCTACGAGCAGTACTTC. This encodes CAGSWGRTYEQYF. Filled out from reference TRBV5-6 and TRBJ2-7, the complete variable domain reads DAGVTQSPTHLIKTRGQQVTLRCSPKSGHDTVSWYQQALGQGPQFIFQYYEEEERQRGNFPDRFSGHQFPNYSSELNVNALLLGDSALYLCAGSWGRTYEQYFGPGTRLTVT.

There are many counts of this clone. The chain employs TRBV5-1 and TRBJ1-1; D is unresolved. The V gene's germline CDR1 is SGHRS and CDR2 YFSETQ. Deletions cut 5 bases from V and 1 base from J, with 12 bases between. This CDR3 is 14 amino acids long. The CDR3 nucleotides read TGCGCCAGCAGGATATCCCCCTCGAACACTGAAGCTTTCTTT. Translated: CASRISPSNTEAFF.

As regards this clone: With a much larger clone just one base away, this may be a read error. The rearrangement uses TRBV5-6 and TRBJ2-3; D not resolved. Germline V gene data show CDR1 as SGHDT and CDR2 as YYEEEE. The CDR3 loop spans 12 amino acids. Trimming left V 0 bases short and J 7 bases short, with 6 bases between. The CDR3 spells CASSLELYTQYF. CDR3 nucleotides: TGTGCCAGCAGCTTGGAACTATATACGCAGTATTTT.

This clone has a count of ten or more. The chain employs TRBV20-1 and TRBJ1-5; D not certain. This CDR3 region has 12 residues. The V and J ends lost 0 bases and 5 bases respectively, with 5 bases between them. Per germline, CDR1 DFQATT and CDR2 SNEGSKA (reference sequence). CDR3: CSARDSDQPQHF. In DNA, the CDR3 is TGCAGTGCTAGAGATTCCGATCAGCCCCAGCATTTT.

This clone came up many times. The CDR3 loop is CASTRAGGPAETQYF. The CDR3 coding sequence is TGTGCCAGCACCAGGGCGGGAGGGCCCGCCGAGACCCAGTACTTC. The rearrangement uses TRBV7-6 and TRBJ2-5; 9 bases line up with TRBD2. In germline, CDR1 is SGHVS, CDR2 FNYEAQ. V shed 7 bases and J 5 bases; nucleotides not matched to a gene: 11. This CDR3 has 15 residues. The full variable domain, with the rest looked up from reference TRBV7-6 and TRBJ2-5, is GAGVSQSPRYKVTKRGQDVALRCDPISGHVSLYWYRQALGQGPEFLTYFNYEAQQDKSGLPNDRFSAERPEGSISTLTIQRTEQRDSAMYRCASTRAGGPAETQYFGPGTRLLVL.

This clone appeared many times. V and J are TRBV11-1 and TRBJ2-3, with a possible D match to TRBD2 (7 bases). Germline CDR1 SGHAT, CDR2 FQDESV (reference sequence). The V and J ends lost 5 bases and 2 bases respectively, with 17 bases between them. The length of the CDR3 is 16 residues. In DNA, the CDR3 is TGTGCCAGCAGCCCTCAGGGGCGGGGGTACACAGATACGCAGTATTTT. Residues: CASSPQGRGYTDTQYF. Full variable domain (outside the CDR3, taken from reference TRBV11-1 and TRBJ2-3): EAEVAQSPRYKITEKSQAVAFWCDPISGHATLYWYRQILGQGPELLVQFQDESVVDDSQLPKDRFSAERLKGVDSTLKIQPAELGDSAMYLCASSPQGRGYTDTQYFGPGTRLTVL.

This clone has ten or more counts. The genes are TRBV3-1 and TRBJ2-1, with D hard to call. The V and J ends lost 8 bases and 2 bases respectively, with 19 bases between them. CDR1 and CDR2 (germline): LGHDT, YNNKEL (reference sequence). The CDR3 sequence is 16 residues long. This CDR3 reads CASLPGWGNPYNEQFF. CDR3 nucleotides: TGTGCCAGCCTCCCAGGATGGGGTAACCCCTACAATGAGCAGTTCTTC.

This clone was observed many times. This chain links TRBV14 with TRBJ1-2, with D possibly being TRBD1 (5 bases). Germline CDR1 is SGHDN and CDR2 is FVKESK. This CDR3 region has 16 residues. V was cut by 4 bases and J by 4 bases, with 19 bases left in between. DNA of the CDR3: TGTGCCAGCAGCCCCCTTTACGGGGACGGAGCCTATGGCTACACCTTC. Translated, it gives CASSPLYGDGAYGYTF. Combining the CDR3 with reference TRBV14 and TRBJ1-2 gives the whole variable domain EAGVTQFPSHSVIEKGQTVTLRCDPISGHDNLYWYRRVMGKEIKFLLHFVKESKQDESGMPNNRFLAERTGGTYSTLKVQPAELEDSGVYFCASSPLYGDGAYGYTFGSGTRLTVV.

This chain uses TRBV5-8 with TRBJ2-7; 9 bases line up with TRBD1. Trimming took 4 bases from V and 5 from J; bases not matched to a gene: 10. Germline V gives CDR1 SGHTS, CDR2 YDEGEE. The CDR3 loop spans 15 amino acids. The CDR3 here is CASSPGQGPRDEQYF. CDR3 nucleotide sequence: TGTGCCAGCAGCCCGGGACAGGGCCCCCGGGACGAGCAGTACTTC.

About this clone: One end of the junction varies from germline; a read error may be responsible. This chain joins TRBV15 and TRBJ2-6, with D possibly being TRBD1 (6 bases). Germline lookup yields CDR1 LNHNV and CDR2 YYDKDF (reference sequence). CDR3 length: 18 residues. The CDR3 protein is CATSNVNQGSSGANFLTF. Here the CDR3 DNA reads TGTGCCACCAGCAACGTAAACCAGGGGAGCTCTGGGGCCAACTTCCTGACTTTC.

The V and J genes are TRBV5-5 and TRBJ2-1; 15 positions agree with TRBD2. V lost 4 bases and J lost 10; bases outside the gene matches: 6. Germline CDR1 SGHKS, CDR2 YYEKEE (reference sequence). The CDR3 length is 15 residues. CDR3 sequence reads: CASSTGLAGGQEQFF. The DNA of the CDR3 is TGTGCCAGCAGCACGGGACTAGCGGGAGGTCAAGAGCAGTTCTTC.

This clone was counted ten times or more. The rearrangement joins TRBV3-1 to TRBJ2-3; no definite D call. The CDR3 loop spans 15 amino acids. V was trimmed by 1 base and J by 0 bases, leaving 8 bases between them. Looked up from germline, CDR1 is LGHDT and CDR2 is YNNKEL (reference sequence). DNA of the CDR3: TGTGCCAGCAGCCAAGGACGCCAGAGCACAGATACGCAGTATTTT. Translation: CASSQGRQSTDTQYF.

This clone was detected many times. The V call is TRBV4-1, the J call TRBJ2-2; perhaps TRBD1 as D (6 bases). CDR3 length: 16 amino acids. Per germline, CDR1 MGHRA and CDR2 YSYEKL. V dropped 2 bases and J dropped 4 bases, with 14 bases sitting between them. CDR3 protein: CASSQTTGSRTGELFF. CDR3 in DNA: TGCGCCAGCAGCCAAACCACAGGGTCTCGCACCGGGGAGCTGTTTTTT.

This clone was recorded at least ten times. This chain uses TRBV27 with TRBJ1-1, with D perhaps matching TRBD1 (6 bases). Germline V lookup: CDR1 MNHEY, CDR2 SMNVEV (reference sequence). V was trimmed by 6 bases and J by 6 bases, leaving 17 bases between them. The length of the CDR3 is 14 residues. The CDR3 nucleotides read TGTGCCAGCAGCCGGAACAGGGTTAGGGCTGAAGCTTTCTTT. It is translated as CASSRNRVRAEAFF.

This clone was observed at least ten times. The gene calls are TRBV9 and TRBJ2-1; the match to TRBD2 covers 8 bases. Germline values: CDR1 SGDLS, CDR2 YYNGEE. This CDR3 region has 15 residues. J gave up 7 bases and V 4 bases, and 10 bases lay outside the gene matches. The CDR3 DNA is TGTGCCAGCAGCACACAAGCGGGAGTTGCGAATGAGCAGTTCTTC. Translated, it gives CASSTQAGVANEQFF.

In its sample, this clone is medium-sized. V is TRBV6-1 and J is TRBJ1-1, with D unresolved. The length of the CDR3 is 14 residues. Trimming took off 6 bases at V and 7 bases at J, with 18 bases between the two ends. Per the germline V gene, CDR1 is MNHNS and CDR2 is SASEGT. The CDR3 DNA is TGTGCCAGCAGCCCCCTCGGAGGGAAGATTGAAGCTTTCTTT. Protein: CASSPLGGKIEAFF.

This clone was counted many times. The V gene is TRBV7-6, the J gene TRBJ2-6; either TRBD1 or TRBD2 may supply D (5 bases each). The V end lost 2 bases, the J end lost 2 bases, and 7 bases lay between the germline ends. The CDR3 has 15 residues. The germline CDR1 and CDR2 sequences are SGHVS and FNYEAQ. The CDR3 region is CASSLTGPGANVLTF. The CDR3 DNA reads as TGTGCCAGCAGCTTAACGGGGCCTGGGGCCAACGTCCTGACTTTC.

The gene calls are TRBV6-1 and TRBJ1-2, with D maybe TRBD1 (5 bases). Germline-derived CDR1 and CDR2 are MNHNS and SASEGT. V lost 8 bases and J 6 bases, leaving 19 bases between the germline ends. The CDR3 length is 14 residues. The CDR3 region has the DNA TGTGCCAGCGGCTACATGGTGGGGGAGGATGGCTACACCTTC. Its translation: CASGYMVGEDGYTF.

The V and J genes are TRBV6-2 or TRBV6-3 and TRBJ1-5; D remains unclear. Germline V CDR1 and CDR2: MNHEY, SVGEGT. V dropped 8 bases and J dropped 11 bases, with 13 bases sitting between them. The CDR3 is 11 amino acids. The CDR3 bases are TGTGCCAGCGGGTATTCCGGGACCCAGCATTTT. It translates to CASGYSGTQHF.

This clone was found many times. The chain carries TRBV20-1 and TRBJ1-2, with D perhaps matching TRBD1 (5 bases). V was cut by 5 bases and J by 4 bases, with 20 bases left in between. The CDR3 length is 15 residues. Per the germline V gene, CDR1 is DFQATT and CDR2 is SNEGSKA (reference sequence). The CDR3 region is CSAPSDSREAYGYTF. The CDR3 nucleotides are TGCAGTGCTCCAAGCGACAGTCGTGAGGCCTATGGCTACACCTTC.

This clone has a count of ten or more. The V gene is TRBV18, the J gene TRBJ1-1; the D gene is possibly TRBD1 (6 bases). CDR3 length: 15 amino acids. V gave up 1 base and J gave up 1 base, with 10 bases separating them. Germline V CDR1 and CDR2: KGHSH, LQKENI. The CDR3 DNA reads TGTGCCAGCTCACCACGGCAGGGGCCGAACACTGAAGCTTTCTTT. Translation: CASSPRQGPNTEAFF.